The rows below give T cell receptor beta chains drawn from one sample of a study of T cell responses to AZD1222 COVID-19 vaccine. Libraries were prepared by immunoSEQ multiplex PCR; TCRdb keeps only in-frame clonotypes and omits some of them. The table lists 180,000 or so clones, roughly 88% of them singletons. The specimen comprised peripheral blood, sampled on day 0 of AZD1222 vaccination. The receptors stem from an adult in good health. Each CDR3 is given with its conserved first and last residue. The D gene is left open where the match is weak. Expanded clones are given a class, and other clones once, few, many or no size at all.

j_call d_call v_call cdr3_length clone_size cdr3_aa cdr3_nt
TRBJ2-1 . TRBV7-9 14 . CASSVISQGYEQFF TGTGCCAGCAGCGTAATCTCTCAGGGGTATGAGCAGTTCTTC
TRBJ1-3 . TRBV25-1 15 once CASSEEGIVGNTIYF TGTGCCAGCAGTGAAGAAGGGATAGTCGGAAACACCATATATTTT
TRBJ1-3 . TRBV5-1 15 once CASSLVAGAGNTIYF TGCGCCAGCAGCTTGGTGGCGGGAGCTGGAAACACCATATATTTT
TRBJ2-1 TRBD1 TRBV2 15 . CASSHRGQTYNEQFF TGTGCCAGCAGCCACAGGGGGCAAACCTACAATGAGCAGTTCTTC
TRBJ1-3 . TRBV27 14 . CASSFLPAGNTIYF TGTGCCAGCAGTTTCCTACCTGCTGGAAACACCATATATTTT
TRBJ2-1 . TRBV6-5 15 . CASSLGPRKGNEQFF TGTGCCAGCAGTCTGGGGCCAAGGAAAGGGAATGAGCAGTTCTTC
TRBJ2-7 . TRBV19 14 . CASSIQSGAYEQYF TGTGCCAGTAGTATTCAGTCAGGTGCCTACGAGCAGTACTTC
TRBJ2-7 TRBD1 TRBV5-5 14 . CASSFRTGIYEQYF TGTGCCAGCAGCTTCAGGACAGGGATTTACGAGCAGTACTTC
TRBJ1-4 . TRBV5-8 14 . CASSLGFINEKLFF TGTGCCAGCAGTCTGGGATTTATTAATGAAAAACTGTTTTTT
TRBJ2-7 TRBD1 TRBV5-1 15 . CASRTQYRGEYEQYF TGCGCCAGCAGAACCCAGTACAGGGGCGAGTACGAGCAGTACTTC
TRBJ1-2 . TRBV19 15 . CASSFGPAQAAGYTF TGTGCCAGTAGTTTTGGCCCCGCTCAGGCGGCTGGCTACACCTTC
TRBJ2-2 . TRBV12-3/TRBV12-4 12 . CADGGNTGELFF TGTGCCGACGGGGGGAACACCGGGGAGCTGTTTTTT
TRBJ1-2 . TRBV12-3/TRBV12-4 13 . CASSEGPERGYTF TGTGCCAGCAGTGAAGGGCCCGAACGCGGCTACACCTTC
TRBJ1-2 . TRBV7-3 13 . CASSLGANYGYTF TGTGCCAGCAGCTTAGGGGCTAACTATGGCTACACCTTC
TRBJ2-5 TRBD2 TRBV2 17 once CASSEGLAGGPMETQYF TGTGCCAGCAGTGAAGGGTTAGCGGGGGGGCCTATGGAGACCCAGTACTTC
TRBJ1-1 . TRBV30 14 . CACKEGSGNTEAFF TGTGCCTGTAAAGAGGGGTCGGGGAACACTGAAGCTTTCTTT
TRBJ2-4 . TRBV27 11 once CASLRGNIQYF TGTGCCAGCCTCCGGGGAAACATTCAGTACTTC
TRBJ1-1 . TRBV30 14 . CAWSFGGYGTEAFF TGTGCCTGGAGTTTCGGGGGGTATGGCACTGAAGCTTTCTTT
TRBJ1-5 . TRBV30 13 . CAWSNRDNQPQHF TGTGCCTGGAGTAATAGGGACAATCAGCCCCAGCATTTT
TRBJ2-7 . TRBV11-2 13 . CASSPGQNYEQYF TGTGCCAGCAGCCCAGGACAGAACTACGAGCAGTACTTC
TRBJ2-1 . TRBV5-6 12 . CASSWSQNEQFF TGTGCCAGCAGCTGGTCACAGAATGAGCAGTTCTTC
TRBJ2-7 . TRBV5-4 15 . CASSLVGRGLNEQYF TGTGCCAGCAGCTTGGTGGGCCGGGGGTTAAACGAGCAGTACTTC
TRBJ1-1 . TRBV19 13 . CASSINRGNDAFF TGTGCCAGTAGTATAAATAGGGGAAATGACGCTTTCTTT
TRBJ2-1 . TRBV27 15 . CASSPGRSSYNEQFF TGTGCCAGCAGTCCTGGACGGAGCTCCTACAATGAGCAGTTCTTC
TRBJ2-2 TRBD1 TRBV10-2 14 . CASTQGAGTGELFF TGCGCCAGCACCCAGGGGGCTGGCACCGGGGAGCTGTTTTTT
TRBJ2-7 . TRBV28 15 . CASSFIRGTSYEQYF TGTGCCAGCAGTTTCATCCGGGGAACCTCCTACGAGCAGTACTTC
TRBJ2-3 . TRBV11-3 13 . CASSLDLGDTQYF TGTGCCAGCAGCTTAGATTTAGGCGATACGCAGTATTTT
TRBJ2-3 . TRBV6-5 11 . CATQLGDTQYF TGTGCCACCCAGCTCGGGGATACGCAGTATTTT
TRBJ1-4 . TRBV6-5 14 once CASSYGGGNEKLFF TGTGCCAGCAGTTACGGAGGGGGTAATGAAAAACTGTTTTTT
TRBJ1-6 TRBD1 TRBV10-3 15 . CAIGSGQGANSPLHF TGTGCCATCGGCTCGGGACAGGGCGCCAATTCACCCCTCCACTTT
TRBJ1-1 . TRBV7-8 16 . CASSRQLLSMNTEAFF TGTGCCAGCAGCAGACAGCTTCTATCTATGAACACTGAAGCTTTCTTT
TRBJ2-3 TRBD2 TRBV6-2/TRBV6-3 16 . CASSDWTSGGTDTQYF TGTGCCAGCAGTGATTGGACTAGCGGGGGGACAGATACGCAGTATTTT
TRBJ2-3 . TRBV9 10 . CASGLDTQYF TGTGCCAGCGGACTGGATACGCAGTATTTT
TRBJ2-2 TRBD2 TRBV10-3 16 . CAISEAGGANTGELFF TGTGCCATCAGTGAGGCGGGGGGCGCGAACACCGGGGAGCTGTTTTTT
TRBJ2-3 TRBD2 TRBV10-2 18 . CASSESVLAGASTDTQYF TGCGCCAGCAGTGAGTCAGTACTAGCGGGGGCTAGCACAGATACGCAGTATTTT
TRBJ2-5 . TRBV5-1 15 . CASSSQGRAEETQYF TGCGCCAGCAGCTCCCAGGGACGCGCGGAAGAGACCCAGTACTTC
TRBJ1-2 . TRBV7-6 11 . CASSSRDGYTF TGTGCCAGCAGCTCCAGGGATGGCTACACCTTC
TRBJ2-5 . TRBV27 14 . CASTPLAVQETQYF TGTGCCAGCACCCCTCTGGCGGTACAAGAGACCCAGTACTTC
TRBJ1-1 . TRBV15 13 . CATSSPGRPEAFF TGTGCCACCAGCAGCCCTGGACGCCCCGAAGCTTTCTTT
TRBJ2-7 . TRBV10-2 15 once CASSGPRTTNYEQYF TGCGCCAGCAGTGGTCCCCGGACTACCAACTACGAGCAGTACTTC
TRBJ1-1 . TRBV12-3/TRBV12-4 12 . CASSLVGVEAFF TGTGCCAGCAGTTTAGTCGGGGTGGAAGCTTTCTTT
TRBJ2-7 . TRBV25-1 13 . CASSGRGLSEQYF TGTGCCAGCAGTGGGCGGGGTCTCTCCGAGCAGTACTTC
TRBJ1-2 TRBD1 TRBV2 14 . CASISTGGVYGYTF TGTGCCAGCATTTCGACAGGGGGCGTCTATGGCTACACCTTC
TRBJ1-1 . TRBV6-5 11 . CALFVGTEAFF TGTGCCCTCTTCGTTGGCACTGAAGCTTTCTTT
TRBJ1-1 . TRBV19 13 . CASSINVDTEAFF TGTGCCAGTAGTATTAATGTTGACACTGAAGCTTTCTTT
TRBJ1-6 . TRBV6-2/TRBV6-3 15 . CASSQTGTWHSPLHF TGTGCCAGCAGTCAAACCGGGACTTGGCATTCACCCCTCCACTTT
TRBJ2-7 . TRBV2 13 . CASTPGTGYEQYF TGTGCCAGCACCCCCGGGACGGGCTACGAGCAGTACTTC
TRBJ1-3 . TRBV7-8 16 . CASSPPALQQGITIYF TGTGCCAGCAGCCCCCCAGCTTTACAACAGGGAATCACCATATATTTT
TRBJ1-2 TRBD1 TRBV7-2 18 . CASSQVGTGSSRDYGYTF TGTGCCAGCAGCCAAGTGGGGACAGGGTCTTCACGGGACTATGGCTACACCTTC
TRBJ2-6 TRBD2 TRBV4-1 19 . CASSQLGLAGRDRANVLTF TGCGCCAGCAGCCAACTAGGACTAGCGGGGCGTGATAGGGCCAACGTCCTGACTTTC
TRBJ2-2 . TRBV19 15 . CASSIASGNTGELFF TGTGCCAGTAGTATAGCCTCAGGGAACACCGGGGAGCTGTTTTTT